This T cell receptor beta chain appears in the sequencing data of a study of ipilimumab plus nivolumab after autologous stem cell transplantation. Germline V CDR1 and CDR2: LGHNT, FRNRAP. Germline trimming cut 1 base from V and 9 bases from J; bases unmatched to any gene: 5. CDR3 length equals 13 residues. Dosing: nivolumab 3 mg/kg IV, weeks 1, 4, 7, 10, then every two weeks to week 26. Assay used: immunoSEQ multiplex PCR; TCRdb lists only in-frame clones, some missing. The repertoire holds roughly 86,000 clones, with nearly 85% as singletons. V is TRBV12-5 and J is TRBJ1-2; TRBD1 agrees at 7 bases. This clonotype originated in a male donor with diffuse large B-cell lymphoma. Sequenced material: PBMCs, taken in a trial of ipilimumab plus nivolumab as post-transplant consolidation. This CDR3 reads CASGLARGTSYTF. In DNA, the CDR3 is TGTGCTAGTGGTTTGGCCAGGGGGACAAGCTACACCTTC.